Here is one TCR beta chain with its context. Source study methods: ImmunoSEQ output lacked quality scores and full-length reads, limiting matched filtering. The data were produced by immunoSEQ multiplex PCR, yet TCRdb's version contains in-frame clones alone and is incomplete. The V and J calls and clone size come from that table; D and trimming were worked out from the DNA. The table shows about 820,000 clones, with roughly 92% occurring only once. This record belongs to a study of shared clonotypes between healthy human individuals. V was cut by 0 bases and J by 8 bases, with 13 bases left in between. The CDR3 extends over 15 amino acids. Germline loops: CDR1 SGHVS, CDR2 FNYEAQ. Naive-designated CD8 cells lacked CD45RO, were positively enriched for CCR7, and omitted terminally differentiated effector memory CD45RA+ cells.

This receptor was obtained from a man aged 30 to 45 in good health. Sequencing was done on a sample of naive CD8+ T cells sorted from blood. The V and J genes are TRBV7-6 and TRBJ2-2, with TRBD1 as a possible D gene (5 bases). This CDR3 is CASSLAFRGGGELFF. DNA of the CDR3: TGTGCCAGCAGCTTAGCGTTTAGGGGCGGTGGGGAGCTGTTTTTT.